This paragraph reports one T cell receptor beta chain. Its ends do not fully match the called genes, so a read error is possible. The sample has other DNA sequences that encode this CDR3 too. This sample is part of a study of shared clonotypes between healthy human individuals. The unsorted samples had tens of millions of PBMCs used for genomic DNA. The CDR3 sequence is 11 residues long. CDR1 is MDHEN, CDR2 SYDVKM, per germline. Deep-level settings were used for running the assay. Genomic DNA of each subset was evenly split across several immunoSEQ plates. Per the authors' pipeline: Junction-only immunoSEQ sequences carried no quality scores, so filtering differed. TCRdb's table, derived via immunoSEQ multiplex PCR, lists solely in-frame clones and lacks some. V, J and clone size are taken as reported in that table, and D and trimming were inferred from the DNA itself. The table includes approximately 440,000 clones, 70% to 80% detected once.

This clonotype was sampled from a woman aged 40 to 50 in good health. Some clones in this sample may be carry-over from other donors' samples. The specimen sequenced was PBMCs. The chain is built from TRBV28 and TRBJ1-1, with D unclear. CDR3 sequence: CASSPATEAFF. The CDR3 DNA is TGTGCCAGCAGTCCGGCGACTGAGGCTTTCTTT.